Below are 14 T cell receptor beta chains sequenced from a single sample in a study of blood T cell repertoires in COVID-19. Libraries were prepared by immunoSEQ multiplex PCR; TCRdb keeps only in-frame clonotypes and omits some of them. The repertoire has approximately 71,000 clones, around 90% of them found once; the top ten carry 5.1%. The sequenced sample was peripheral blood. The receptors were gathered from a human donor in a cohort sampled during active COVID-19.

The gene calls are TRBV6-1 and TRBJ2-2; D unclear. Germline values: CDR1 MNHNS, CDR2 SASEGT. Trimming pared 2 bases from V and 4 bases from J, leaving 8 bases between. The CDR3 has 14 residues. CDR3 sequence reads: CASSEFAVTGELFF. As DNA, the CDR3 is TGTGCCAGCAGTGAATTCGCGGTCACCGGGGAGCTGTTTTTT.

The rearrangement uses TRBV5-6 and TRBJ1-2, with D hard to call. This CDR3 is built from 16 residues. The V gene lost 3 bases and the J gene lost 4 bases, with 19 bases spanning the gap. Germline loops: CDR1 SGHDT, CDR2 YYEEEE. CDR3 loop: CASSSEKTGRGYGYTF. In DNA form, the CDR3 reads TGTGCCAGCAGCTCCGAGAAGACGGGGAGAGGCTATGGCTACACCTTC.

The table lists this clone with a count of one. DNA of the CDR3: TGTGCCAGCAGCCTGGGACTAGCGGGGGGAACAGATACGCAGTATTTT. Its protein product is CASSLGLAGGTDTQYF. The J gene is TRBJ2-3, the V gene TRBV7-2, with 15 positions matching TRBD2. V lost 5 bases and J lost 3; bases outside the gene matches: 3. The CDR3 contains 16 residues. Germline V lookup: CDR1 SGHTA, CDR2 FQGNSA.

The J gene is TRBJ2-6, the V gene TRBV7-2; D call uncertain. Germline assignment: CDR1 SGHTA and CDR2 FQGNSA. This CDR3 is built from 15 residues. V shed 2 bases and J shed 0 bases, with 5 bases lying between them. DNA of the CDR3: TGTGCCAGCAGCTTATTCGGCTCTGGGGCCAACGTCCTGACTTTC. It yields the protein CASSLFGSGANVLTF.

This rearrangement joins TRBV21-1 to TRBJ2-1; the listed D gene, TRBD1, was not tested against the DNA. TRBV21-1 is flagged as a pseudogene. The CDR3 length is 11 residues. CDR3 nucleotides: TGTGCCAGCGGGGGCGGTGGTTGGCAGTTCTTC. Amino acids: CASGGGGWQFF.

Here the CDR3 reads CASSRTSGGANEQFF. The DNA for the CDR3 is TGTGCCAGCAGTCGGACTAGCGGGGGGGCGAATGAGCAGTTCTTC. The chain carries TRBV6-2 or TRBV6-3 and TRBJ2-1, with 15 bases identical to TRBD2. CDR1 is MNHEY and CDR2 is SVGEGT in the germline V gene. V lost 5 bases, J lost 7 bases, and 3 bases stayed unmatched. This CDR3 is built from 15 residues.

The gene calls are TRBV6-1 and TRBJ1-4; the match to TRBD1 covers 8 bases. V gave up 0 bases and J gave up 8 bases; unmatched junction bases: 11. The germline gives CDR1 MNHNS, CDR2 SASEGT. The CDR3 consists of 17 residues. This chain's CDR3 is CASSEAGTGTGGEKLFF. CDR3 in DNA: TGTGCCAGCAGTGAAGCGGGAACGGGGACAGGTGGCGAAAAACTGTTTTTT.

The rearrangement uses TRBV19 and TRBJ2-3, with D tentatively TRBD2 (6 bases). Germline V gene data show CDR1 as LNHDA and CDR2 as SQIVND (reference sequence). This CDR3 region has 13 residues. V lost 7 bases, J lost 5 bases, and 13 bases lay in between. The CDR3 nucleotides are TGTGCCAGTATGGCGGGGTATAAAGATACGCAGTATTTT. It yields the protein CASMAGYKDTQYF.

This clone was picked up one time. The chain's CDR3 is CASSKGQNYGYTF. The CDR3, as DNA: TGTGCCAGCAGCAAGGGACAGAACTATGGCTACACCTTC. The chain has TRBV5-6 and TRBJ1-2; TRBD1 agrees at 7 bases. Unmatched junction bases numbered 2, after V lost 4 bases and J lost 2 bases. This CDR3 region has 13 residues. Germline-derived CDR1 and CDR2 are SGHDT and YYEEEE.

The rearrangement links TRBV9 to TRBJ1-2; TRBD1 is a possible D gene (6 bases). The germline V gene encodes CDR1 SGDLS and CDR2 YYNGEE. CDR3 length: 12 residues. Deletions cut 2 bases from V and 9 bases from J, with 11 bases between. In DNA, the CDR3 is TGTGCCAGCAGCGTCCTCCAGGGGAGCTACACCTTC. Its translation: CASSVLQGSYTF.

The J gene is TRBJ2-7, the V gene TRBV21-1; no check of the table's D call, TRBD2, against the DNA was made. TRBV21-1 is flagged as a pseudogene. The CDR3 is 16 residues long. The CDR3 DNA is TGTGCCAGCAGCAAAAAGAGCGGTCTACTCTCCTACGAGCAGTACTTC. This codes for CASSKKSGLLSYEQYF.

The chain recombines TRBV10-3 with TRBJ2-1, with 8 bases that match TRBD2. Trimming took 4 bases from V and 8 from J; bases not matched to a gene: 10. Per germline, CDR1 ENHRY and CDR2 SYGVKD. This CDR3 has 15 amino acids. CDR3 DNA: TGTGCCATCAGTGTTCTCGCGGGGGGCAGGGATGAGCAGTTCTTC. Its protein product is CAISVLAGGRDEQFF.

The chain combines TRBV2 with TRBJ1-2, with D unclear. Trimming stripped 5 bases from V and 6 bases from J, with 10 bases between. The CDR3 length is 12 residues. CDR1 and CDR2 (germline): SNHLY, FYNNEI. The CDR3, as DNA: TGTGCCAGCAGTACAACGCGGGATGGCTACACCTTC. This gives the protein CASSTTRDGYTF.

The chain has TRBV6-2 or TRBV6-3 and TRBJ2-3, with a tentative D call TRBD2 (5 bases). CDR1 is MNHEY, CDR2 SVGEGT, per germline. The germline V and J ends were trimmed by 0 bases and 3 bases, with 13 bases remaining between them. CDR3 size: 16 residues. The DNA for the CDR3 is TGTGCCAGCAGTTACTCGGAACGGGGTTGGACAGATACGCAGTATTTT. Translation gives CASSYSERGWTDTQYF.